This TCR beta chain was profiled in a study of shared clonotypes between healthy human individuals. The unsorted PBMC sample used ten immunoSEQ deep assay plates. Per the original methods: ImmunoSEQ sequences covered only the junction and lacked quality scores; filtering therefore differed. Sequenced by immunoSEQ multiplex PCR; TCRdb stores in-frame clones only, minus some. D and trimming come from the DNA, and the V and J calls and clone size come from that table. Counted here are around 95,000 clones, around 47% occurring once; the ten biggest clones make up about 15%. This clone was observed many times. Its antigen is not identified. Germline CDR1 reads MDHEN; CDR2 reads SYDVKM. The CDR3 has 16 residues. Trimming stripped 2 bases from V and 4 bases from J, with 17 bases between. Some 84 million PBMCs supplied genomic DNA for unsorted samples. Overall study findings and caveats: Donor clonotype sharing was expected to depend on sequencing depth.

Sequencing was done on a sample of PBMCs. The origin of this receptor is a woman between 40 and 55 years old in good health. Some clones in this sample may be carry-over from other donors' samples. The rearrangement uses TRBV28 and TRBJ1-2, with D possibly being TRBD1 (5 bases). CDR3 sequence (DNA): TGTGCCAGCAGTTTAGGCGGGGTCCGAGGGACCTATGGCTACACCTTC. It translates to CASSLGGVRGTYGYTF.